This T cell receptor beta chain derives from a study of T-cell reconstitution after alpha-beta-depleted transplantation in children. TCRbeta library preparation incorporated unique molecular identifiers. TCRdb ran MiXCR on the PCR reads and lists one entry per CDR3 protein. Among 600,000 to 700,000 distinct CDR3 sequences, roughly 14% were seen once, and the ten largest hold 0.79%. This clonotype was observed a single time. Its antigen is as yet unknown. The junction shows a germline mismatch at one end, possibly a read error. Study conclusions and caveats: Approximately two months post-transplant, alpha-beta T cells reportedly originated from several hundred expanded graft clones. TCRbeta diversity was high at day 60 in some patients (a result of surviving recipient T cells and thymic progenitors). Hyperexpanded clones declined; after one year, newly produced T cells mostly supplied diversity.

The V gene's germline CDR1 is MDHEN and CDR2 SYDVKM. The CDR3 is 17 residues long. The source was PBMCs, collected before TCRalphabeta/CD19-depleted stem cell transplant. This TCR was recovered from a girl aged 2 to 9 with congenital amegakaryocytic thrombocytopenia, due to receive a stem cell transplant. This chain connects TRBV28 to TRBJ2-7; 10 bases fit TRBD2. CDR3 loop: CASSPLRTSGLTYEKYF. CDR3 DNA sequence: TGTGCCAGCAGTCCCCTAAGGACTAGCGGACTTACCTACGAGAAGTACTTC.